This TCR beta chain was identified in a study of T cell repertoires in cytomegalovirus infection. For this clonotype: Antigen unknown.

Germline CDR1 is SQVTM and CDR2 is ANQGSEA. J lost 8 bases, V lost 1 base, and 3 bases had no gene match. The CDR3 runs to 12 residues. General study points: Using cumulative public TCR beta family frequency, the authors identified those who carried CMV together with the relevant HLA.

MiXCR, applied by TCRdb to the reads, yields one record per CDR3 protein. Counted here are 200,000 to 250,000 distinct CDR3 sequences, around an eighth occurring once; the ten biggest clones make up about 1.5%. The receptor comes from a human donor in good health (CMV status not recorded). Some clones in this sample may be carry-over from other donors' samples. Specimen: PBMCs. This chain connects TRBV29-1 to TRBJ1-1; 8 bases fit TRBD1. The CDR3 DNA reads as TGCAGCGTTGAAGGGACAGGGCTCGAAGCTTTCTTT. It yields the protein CSVEGTGLEAFF. Using reference TRBV29-1 and TRBJ1-1 for the parts outside the CDR3, the full variable domain is SAVISQKPSRDICQRGTSLTIQCQVDSQVTMMFWYRQQPGQSLTLIATANQGSEATYESGFVIDKFPISRPNLTFSTLTVSNMSPEDSSIYLCSVEGTGLEAFFGQGTRLTVV.